This TCR beta chain was sequenced during a study of T cells in Graves' hyperthyroidism and ophthalmopathy. Study context: Blood from the periphery was taken at initial diagnosis, before any treatment. Broader study findings: The model forecast ophthalmopathy, anticipating it by a median around 6.5 months before onset.

In regard to this clonotype: Its specificity is unknown.

Orbital computed tomography and thyroid ultrasound, together with serum TRAb and thyroxine and clinical symptoms, were used for diagnoses. PBMCs were obtained from approximately 10 ml fresh peripheral blood. CDR3 size: 15 residues. Trimming stripped 0 bases from V and 0 bases from J, with 8 bases between. Germline loops: CDR1 MNHEY, CDR2 SVGEGT. TCR beta CDR3 region amplification was performed from RNA transcripts. First-round RT-PCR targeting the TCR CDR3 was performed with the HTBI primer set. TCRdb re-called the multiplex PCR reads with MiXCR, one entry per CDR3 protein. Here the sample spans approximately 400,000 distinct CDR3 sequences, less than 20% being singletons.

This TCR came from a man between 18 and 35 years old with Graves' ophthalmopathy. The chain joins TRBV6-2 or TRBV6-3 to TRBJ1-1; no clear D. The sequenced material came from blood. The CDR3 region is CASSYSGRLNTEAFF. The CDR3 bases are TGTGCCAGCAGTTACTCGGGGAGGCTGAACACTGAAGCTTTCTTT.